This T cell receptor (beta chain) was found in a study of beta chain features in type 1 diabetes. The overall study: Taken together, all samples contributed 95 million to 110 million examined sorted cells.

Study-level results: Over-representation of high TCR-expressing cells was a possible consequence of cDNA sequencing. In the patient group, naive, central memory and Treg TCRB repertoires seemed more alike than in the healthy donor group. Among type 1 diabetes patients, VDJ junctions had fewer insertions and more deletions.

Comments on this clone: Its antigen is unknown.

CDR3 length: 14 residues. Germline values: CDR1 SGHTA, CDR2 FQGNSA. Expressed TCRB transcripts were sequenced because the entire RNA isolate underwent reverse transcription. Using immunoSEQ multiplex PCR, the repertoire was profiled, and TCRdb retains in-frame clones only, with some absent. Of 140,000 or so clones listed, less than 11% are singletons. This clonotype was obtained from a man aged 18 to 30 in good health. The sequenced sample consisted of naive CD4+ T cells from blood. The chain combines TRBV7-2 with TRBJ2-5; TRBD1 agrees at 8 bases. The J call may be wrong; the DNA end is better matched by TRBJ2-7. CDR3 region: CASSPRTGWYEQYF. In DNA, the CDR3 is TGTGCCAGCAGCCCGAGGACAGGGTGGTACGAGCAGTACTTC.